The 31 T cell receptor beta chains reported below all come from one sample, sequenced in a study of neurological immune-mediated disorders. Via MiXCR, TCRdb re-called the 5' RACE reads, giving one row per CDR3 protein. The profile shows tens of thousands of distinct CDR3 sequences, almost 7.5% of them singletons. The sequenced sample was PBMCs. The receptors originated from a woman in her forties in good health.

This clonotype was seen at least ten times. V gene TRBV7-2 combines with J gene TRBJ2-7, with D unclear. In germline, CDR1 is SGHTA, CDR2 FQGNSA. This CDR3 contains 12 residues. V was shortened by 5 bases and J by 4 bases, with 9 bases between the two germline ends. In nucleotides, the CDR3 is TGTGCCAGCAGCCCTACATCTTACGAGCAGTACTTC. Its translation is CASSPTSYEQYF.

This clonotype was observed at least ten times. This rearrangement joins TRBV28 to TRBJ2-7; 10 nucleotides align to TRBD2. CDR1 is MDHEN and CDR2 is SYDVKM in the germline V gene. V lost 2 bases, J lost 5 bases, and 9 bases stayed unmatched. The CDR3 is 16 amino acids. Here the CDR3 reads CASSLAGLAGVDEQYF. CDR3 in DNA: TGTGCCAGCAGTTTAGCCGGCCTAGCGGGAGTCGACGAGCAGTACTTC.

Many counts were recorded for this clonotype. Here the CDR3 reads CASSGPGGFNEQFF. In DNA, the CDR3 is TGTGCCAGCAGCGGGCCAGGGGGGTTCAATGAGCAGTTCTTC. V is TRBV2 and J is TRBJ2-1; D perhaps matches TRBD1 (7 bases). The CDR3 has 14 residues. V was cut by 6 bases and J by 6 bases, with 15 bases left in between. The germline gives CDR1 SNHLY, CDR2 FYNNEI. The variable domain in full, completed from reference TRBV2 and TRBJ2-1, reads EPEVTQTPSHQVTQMGQEVILRCVPISNHLYFYWYRQILGQKVEFLVSFYNNEISEKSEIFDDQFSVERPDGSNFTLKIRSTKLEDSAMYFCASSGPGGFNEQFFGPGTRLTVL.

In its sample, this clonotype was seen many times. The chain combines TRBV9 with TRBJ2-2; possibly TRBD1 or TRBD2 for D (5 bases each). Germline CDR1 reads SGDLS; CDR2 reads YYNGEE. This CDR3 region has 14 residues. The V gene lost 2 bases and the J gene lost 2 bases, with 7 bases spanning the gap. The CDR3 reads CASSVGTNTGELFF. CDR3 bases: TGTGCCAGCAGCGTCGGGACCAACACCGGGGAGCTGTTTTTT. Supplemented by reference TRBV9 and TRBJ2-2, the full variable domain reads DSGVTQTPKHLITATGQRVTLRCSPRSGDLSVYWYQQSLDQGLQFLIQYYNGEERAKGNILERFSAQQFPDLHSELNLSSLELGDSALYFCASSVGTNTGELFFGEGSRLTVL.

Details on this clonotype: Given a much more abundant clone one base away, this may be a read error. The chain uses TRBV7-3 and TRBJ2-2, with D possibly called TRBD1 or TRBD2 (5 bases each). The germline V gene has CDR1 SGHTA and CDR2 FQGTGA. CDR3 size: 14 residues. CDR3 coding DNA: TGTGCCAGCAGACTAGGAACTCACACCGGGGCGCTGTTTTTT. It codes for CASRLGTHTGALFF.

This clonotype showed up many times. V gene TRBV20-1 combines with J gene TRBJ1-1, with D tentatively TRBD1 (5 bases). The CDR3 covers 10 residues. CDR1 and CDR2 from the germline V gene are DFQATT and SNEGSKA (reference sequence). The V gene lost 5 bases and the J gene lost 10 bases, with 11 bases spanning the gap. The CDR3 spells CSADAGRAFF. The CDR3 coding sequence is TGCAGTGCTGATGCAGGGAGAGCTTTCTTT.

This clonotype was observed at least ten times. The chain combines TRBV12-3 or TRBV12-4 with TRBJ2-2; TRBD1 might be the D (6 bases). The V end lost 6 bases, the J end lost 5 bases, and 16 bases lay between the germline ends. The CDR3 is made up of 15 amino acids. This CDR3 reads CASRQDRASTGELFF. CDR3 in DNA: TGTGCCAGCAGACAGGACAGAGCAAGTACCGGGGAGCTGTTTTTT.

Regarding this clonotype: Mismatch with germline at one junction end may stem from a read error. The chain recombines TRBV7-9 with TRBJ2-3; 10 bases are a match to TRBD2. CDR1 is SEHNR, CDR2 FQNEAQ, per germline (reference sequence). This CDR3 spans 14 amino acids. The CDR3 coding sequence is TGTGCCAGCAGACTAAGCGGGAGGGAGGATACTCAGTATTTT. This translates into CASRLSGREDTQYF.

This clonotype was observed at least ten times. V gene TRBV18 combines with J gene TRBJ2-3, with 12 bases lining up with TRBD2. CDR3 size: 17 residues. V gave up 3 bases and J gave up 6 bases; unmatched junction bases: 10. In germline, CDR1 is KGHSH, CDR2 LQKENI. CDR3: CASSPTRLAGVQDTQYF. For the CDR3, the DNA is TGTGCCAGCTCACCGACCCGACTAGCGGGGGTTCAGGATACGCAGTATTTT.

Worth noting for this clonotype: Sequence at one end of the junction differs from germline and may be a read error. The J gene is TRBJ1-1, the V gene TRBV29-1; D gene unclear. The germline V gene has CDR1 SQVTM and CDR2 ANQGSEA. The CDR3 has 13 amino acids. CDR3 protein: CSGSNSMNTEAFF. CDR3 DNA sequence: TGCAGCGGATCGAACAGCATGAACACTGAGGCTTTCTTT.

This clonotype was seen repeatedly, ten times or more. The J gene is TRBJ2-1, the V gene TRBV5-1; the match to TRBD1 covers 7 bases. The germline CDR1 and CDR2 sequences are SGHRS and YFSETQ. This CDR3 has 16 residues. Trimming took 0 bases from V and 7 from J; bases not matched to a gene: 10. CDR3 nucleotides: TGCGCCAGCAGCTTGGCGGGGTCAGGGGGTTGGAATGAGCAGTTCTTC. This gives the protein CASSLAGSGGWNEQFF.

This clonotype occurred many times. The chain carries TRBV5-1 and TRBJ2-5; 8 positions match TRBD2. The germline V gene encodes CDR1 SGHRS and CDR2 YFSETQ. This CDR3 is 16 amino acids long. With 0 bases clipped from V and 1 base from J, the junction kept 5 bases outside the gene matches. In nucleotides, the CDR3 is TGCGCCAGCAGCTTGGAGGGACTAGGTCCCCAAGAGACCCAGTACTTC. Its protein is CASSLEGLGPQETQYF. The full variable domain, its missing parts supplied by reference TRBV5-1 and TRBJ2-5, is KAGVTQTPRYLIKTRGQQVTLSCSPISGHRSVSWYQQTPGQGLQFLFEYFSETQRNKGNFPGRFSGRQFSNSRSEMNVSTLELGDSALYLCASSLEGLGPQETQYFGPGTRLLVL.

Many counts were recorded for this clonotype. The gene calls are TRBV5-1 and TRBJ1-2; D is undetermined. This CDR3 spans 13 amino acids. V lost 2 bases and J 1 base, leaving 6 bases between the germline ends. Germline V lookup: CDR1 SGHRS, CDR2 YFSETQ. The CDR3 DNA reads TGCGCCAGCAGCTTAGCGGGTAACTATGGCTACACCTTC. This codes for CASSLAGNYGYTF.

This clonotype was detected ten times or more. The V call is TRBV20-1, the J call TRBJ2-2, with D unclear. This CDR3 is 13 amino acids long. Germline V CDR1 and CDR2: DFQATT, SNEGSKA (reference sequence). Trimming removed 0 bases at V and 6 bases at J, with 8 bases between. As DNA, the CDR3 is TGCAGTGCTAGAGATTTAGAGGCCGGGGAGCTGTTTTTT. Protein: CSARDLEAGELFF.

This clonotype was found many times. The CDR3 region has the DNA TGCGCCAGCAGCCCGACAGGGCGAACAATCACCGGGGAGCTGTTTTTT. Amino acid sequence: CASSPTGRTITGELFF. This sequence joins TRBV5-1 and TRBJ2-2; 7 bases are a match to TRBD1. Looked up from germline, CDR1 is SGHRS and CDR2 is YFSETQ. The CDR3 consists of 16 residues. V trimming: 4 bases; J trimming: 4 bases; junction bases outside the gene matches: 10.

This clonotype has ten or more counts. This chain connects TRBV5-6 to TRBJ2-1; 14 bases are a match to TRBD2. Per germline, CDR1 SGHDT and CDR2 YYEEEE. The V segment lost 4 bases and the J segment 3 bases; nucleotides outside the gene matches: 12. This CDR3 has 19 amino acids. Here the CDR3 reads CASSPRTSGGPAFYNEQFF. CDR3 nucleotides: TGTGCCAGCAGCCCCCGGACTAGCGGGGGGCCTGCCTTCTACAATGAGCAGTTCTTC.

In its sample, this clonotype was seen many times. V is TRBV7-9 and J is TRBJ1-1; no definite D call. The V end lost 1 base, the J end lost 1 base, and 13 bases lay between the germline ends. CDR1 is SEHNR and CDR2 is FQNEAQ in the germline V gene (reference sequence). The length of the CDR3 is 16 residues. CDR3: CASSLVGRGSNTEAFF. For the CDR3, the DNA is TGTGCCAGCAGCTTAGTTGGTAGAGGATCGAACACTGAAGCTTTCTTT. The full variable domain, its missing parts supplied by reference TRBV7-9 and TRBJ1-1, is DTGVSQNPRHKITKRGQNVTFRCDPISEHNRLYWYRQTLGQGPEFLTYFQNEAQLEKSRLLSDRFSAERPKGSFSTLEIQRTEQGDSAMYLCASSLVGRGSNTEAFFGQGTRLTVV.

This clonotype appeared many times. The rearrangement links TRBV30 to TRBJ1-1; D call uncertain. The length of the CDR3 is 13 residues. CDR1 and CDR2 (germline): GTSNPN, SVGIG (reference sequence). Trimming left V 2 bases short and J 5 bases short, with 12 bases between. The CDR3 region is CAWSTIMETEAFF. The CDR3 coding sequence is TGTGCCTGGAGTACGATCATGGAGACTGAAGCTTTCTTT.

The sample holds many counts of this clonotype. The gene calls are TRBV5-1 and TRBJ1-1; no clear D gene. The length of the CDR3 is 13 residues. V lost 4 bases and J lost 4, with 11 bases in between. CDR1 is SGHRS, CDR2 YFSETQ, per germline. The chain's CDR3 is CASSPRPGTEAFF. Written as DNA, the CDR3 is TGCGCCAGCAGCCCCCGTCCGGGCACTGAAGCTTTCTTT.

This clonotype was picked up many times. In DNA form, the CDR3 reads TGCAGTGCTAGTGAACCGGGATGGTCGGGTTCACCCCTCCACTTT. Its translation: CSASEPGWSGSPLHF. V gene TRBV20-1 combines with J gene TRBJ1-6; D call uncertain. V lost 3 bases and J 9 bases, leaving 18 bases between the germline ends. Germline V gene data show CDR1 as DFQATT and CDR2 as SNEGSKA (reference sequence). The CDR3 is made up of 15 amino acids.

This clonotype was recorded many times. The chain combines TRBV24-1 with TRBJ2-2; D might be TRBD1 (5 bases). The CDR3 spans 15 residues. The germline gives CDR1 KGHDR, CDR2 SFDVKD. V shed 8 bases and J shed 4 bases, with 16 bases lying between them. CDR3 DNA sequence: TGTGCCACCACGTCTTCTCTGCAGGGCACCGGGGAGCTGTTTTTT. Its protein product is CATTSSLQGTGELFF.

The table lists this clonotype with many counts. The chain couples TRBV5-1 to TRBJ2-7; either TRBD1 or TRBD2 may supply D (5 bases each). CDR1 is SGHRS and CDR2 is YFSETQ in the germline V gene. Trimming stripped 0 bases from V and 4 bases from J, with 11 bases between. This CDR3 comprises 14 residues. The CDR3 loop reads CASSLDGGWYEQYV. CDR3 nucleotides: TGCGCCAGCAGCTTGGATGGGGGATGGTACGAGCAGTACGTC.

This clonotype was seen repeatedly, ten times or more. The rearrangement joins TRBV18 to TRBJ2-5; TRBD2 might be the D (5 bases). The germline V and J ends were trimmed by 2 bases and 1 base, with 8 bases remaining between them. Germline CDR1 and CDR2: KGHSH and LQKENI. The CDR3 loop spans 14 amino acids. In nucleotides, the CDR3 is TGTGCCAGCTCACCATCTGCGGGCCAAGAGACCCAGTACTTC. It codes for CASSPSAGQETQYF.

This clonotype is medium-sized by share. The V gene is TRBV4-2, the J gene TRBJ2-3, with a tentative D call TRBD2 (7 bases). With 3 bases removed from V and 6 bases from J, the gap between germline ends came to 16 bases. The CDR3 length is 15 residues. Germline V gene data show CDR1 as LGHNA and CDR2 as YNFKEQ. The CDR3 DNA reads TGTGCCAGCAGCCAGGGGGGGCCGGGTGCCGATACGCAGTATTTT. This gives the protein CASSQGGPGADTQYF.

This clonotype was counted ten times or more. CDR3 bases: TGTGCCAGCAGTTACTCGCCTGGGCCTTTGGACGAGCAGTACTTC. It translates to CASSYSPGPLDEQYF. V gene TRBV6-6 combines with J gene TRBJ2-7, with D unresolved. This CDR3 has 15 amino acids. The V end was cut by 0 bases, the J end by 5 bases, with 14 bases between. Germline CDR1 reads MNHNY; CDR2 reads SVGAGI (reference sequence).

In this sample, this clonotype turned up many times. The chain is built from TRBV27 and TRBJ2-6, with 7 bases fitting TRBD1. The CDR3 totals 17 residues. With V trimmed by 8 bases and J by 0 bases, 10 bases remained unmatched. Germline lookup yields CDR1 MNHEY and CDR2 SMNVEV (reference sequence). The CDR3 DNA sequence: TGTGCCAGCGGACCCGGGACAGTGTACTCTGGGGCCAACGTCCTGACTTTC. It specifies CASGPGTVYSGANVLTF. The whole variable domain, remainder taken from reference TRBV27 and TRBJ2-6, is EAQVTQNPRYLITVTGKKLTVTCSQNMNHEYMSWYRQDPGLGLRQIYYSMNVEVTDKGDVPEGYKVSRKEKRNFPLILESPSPNQTSLYFCASGPGTVYSGANVLTFGAGSRLTVL.

This clonotype was seen ten or more times. This chain uses TRBV20-1 with TRBJ1-2, with D hard to call. CDR3 length: 12 amino acids. Trimming shortened V by 6 bases and J by 8 bases, and 16 bases separated the two germline ends. Germline lookup yields CDR1 DFQATT and CDR2 SNEGSKA (reference sequence). CDR3 loop: CSAKVYDGGYTF. In DNA form, the CDR3 reads TGCAGTGCCAAAGTATATGACGGAGGCTACACCTTC.

This clonotype occurred many times. The chain combines TRBV28 with TRBJ1-5; tentatively, D is TRBD1 (5 bases). Trimming removed 5 bases from V and 1 base from J, with 24 bases in between. The CDR3 has 19 residues. CDR1 and CDR2 from the germline V gene are MDHEN and SYDVKM. The CDR3 reads CASSLNLGTARRSNQPQHF. CDR3 nucleotides: TGTGCCAGCAGTCTGAACCTCGGGACCGCGCGGCGGAGCAATCAGCCCCAGCATTTT.

This clonotype showed up many times. The chain uses TRBV10-3 and TRBJ2-3; TRBD1 might be the D (6 bases). The CDR3 has 14 residues. V was trimmed by 8 bases and J by 2 bases, leaving 14 bases between them. The germline gives CDR1 ENHRY, CDR2 SYGVKD. CDR3 nucleotides: TGTGCCATCTCAACACAGGGAAACACAGATACGCAGTATTTT. The encoded protein is CAISTQGNTDTQYF.

This clonotype was seen many times. Germline and junction disagree at one end, which may indicate a read error. V gene TRBV3-1 combines with J gene TRBJ1-4; D is undetermined. Germline CDR1 reads LGHDT; CDR2 reads YNNKEL (reference sequence). The CDR3 runs 13 residues. DNA of the CDR3: TGTGCCAGCAGACAAGATGGAGGAGAAAAACTGTTTTTT. Its protein is CASRQDGGEKLFF.

This clonotype was counted many times. This rearrangement joins TRBV28 to TRBJ2-7; 14 bases match TRBD2. The CDR3 is made up of 16 amino acids. Trimming at V came to 5 bases and at J to 7 bases, leaving 10 bases not matched to a gene. Germline V gene sequence: CDR1 MDHEN, CDR2 SYDVKM. The CDR3 is CASSPTGTSGSREQYF. The CDR3 DNA reads as TGTGCCAGCAGTCCCACCGGGACTAGCGGGAGTCGTGAGCAGTACTTC.